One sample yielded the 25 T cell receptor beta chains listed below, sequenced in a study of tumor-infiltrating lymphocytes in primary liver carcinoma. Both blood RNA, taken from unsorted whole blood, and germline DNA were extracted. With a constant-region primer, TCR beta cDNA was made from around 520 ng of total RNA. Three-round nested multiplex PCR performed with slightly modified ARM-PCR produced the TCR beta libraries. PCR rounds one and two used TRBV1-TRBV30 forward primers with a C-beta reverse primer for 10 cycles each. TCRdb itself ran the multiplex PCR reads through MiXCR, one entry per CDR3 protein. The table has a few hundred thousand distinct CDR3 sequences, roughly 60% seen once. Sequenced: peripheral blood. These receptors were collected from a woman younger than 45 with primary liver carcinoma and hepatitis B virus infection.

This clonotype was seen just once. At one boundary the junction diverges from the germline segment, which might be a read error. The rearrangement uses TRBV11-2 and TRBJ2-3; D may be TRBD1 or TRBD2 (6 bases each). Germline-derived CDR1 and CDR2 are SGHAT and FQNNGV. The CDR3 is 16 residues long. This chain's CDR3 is CASSLVPEGGTDKQYF. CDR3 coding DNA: TGTGCCAGCAGCTTAGTTCCGGAGGGGGGCACAGATAAGCAGTATTTT. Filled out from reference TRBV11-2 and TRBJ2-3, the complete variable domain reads EAGVAQSPRYKIIEKRQSVAFWCNPISGHATLYWYQQILGQGPKLLIQFQNNGVVDDSQLPKDRFSAERLKGVDSTLKIQPAKLEDSAVYLCASSLVPEGGTDKQYFGPGTRLTVL.

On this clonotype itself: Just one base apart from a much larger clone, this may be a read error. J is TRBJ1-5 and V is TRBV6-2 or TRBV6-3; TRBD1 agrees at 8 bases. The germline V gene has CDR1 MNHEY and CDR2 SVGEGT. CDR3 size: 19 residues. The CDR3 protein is CTSSPNPRTGTIRNQPQHF. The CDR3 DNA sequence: TGTACCAGCAGTCCTAACCCTCGGACAGGGACGATTCGCAATCAGCCCCAGCATTTT.

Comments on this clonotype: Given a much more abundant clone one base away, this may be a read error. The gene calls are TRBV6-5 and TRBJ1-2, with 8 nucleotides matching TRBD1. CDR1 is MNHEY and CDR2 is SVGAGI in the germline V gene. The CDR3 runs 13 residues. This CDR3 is CANSSRGTGPYTF. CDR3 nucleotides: TGTGCCAACAGTTCCCGCGGGACAGGACCCTACACCTTC.

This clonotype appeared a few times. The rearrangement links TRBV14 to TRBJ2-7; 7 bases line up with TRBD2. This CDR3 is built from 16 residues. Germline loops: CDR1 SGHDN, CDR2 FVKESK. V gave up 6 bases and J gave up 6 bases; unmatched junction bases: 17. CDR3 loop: CASSRGGVGPWREQYF. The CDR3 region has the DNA TGTGCCAGCAGTCGCGGGGGAGTCGGGCCCTGGCGCGAGCAGTACTTC.

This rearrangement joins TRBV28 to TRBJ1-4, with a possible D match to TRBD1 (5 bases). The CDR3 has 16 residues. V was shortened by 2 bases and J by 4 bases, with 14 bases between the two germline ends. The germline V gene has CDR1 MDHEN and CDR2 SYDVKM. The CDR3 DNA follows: TGTGCCAGCAGTTTAAAGGGGTTCGCCGGTAATGAAAAACTGTTTTTT. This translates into CASSLKGFAGNEKLFF.

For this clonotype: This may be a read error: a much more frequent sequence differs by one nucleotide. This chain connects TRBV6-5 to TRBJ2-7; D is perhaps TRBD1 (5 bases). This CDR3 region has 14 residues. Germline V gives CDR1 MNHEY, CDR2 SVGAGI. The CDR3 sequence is CASSSTGSSYELYF. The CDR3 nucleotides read TGTGCCAGCAGTTCCACAGGTTCATCCTACGAGCTGTACTTC.

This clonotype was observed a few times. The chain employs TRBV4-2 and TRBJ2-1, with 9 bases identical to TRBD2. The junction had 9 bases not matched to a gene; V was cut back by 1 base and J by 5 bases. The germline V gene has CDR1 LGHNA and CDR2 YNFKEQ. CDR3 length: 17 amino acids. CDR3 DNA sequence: TGTGCCAGCAGCCAAGGAGTCGGGGCTAGCGGGAACAATGAGCAGTTCTTC. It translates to CASSQGVGASGNNEQFF.

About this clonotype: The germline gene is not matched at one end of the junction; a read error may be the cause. CDR3 DNA sequence: TGTGCCAGCAGCTTGGGACTAGCGGGAGCCCACGATGAGCAGTCCTTC. It codes for CASSLGLAGAHDEQSF. V and J are TRBV5-4 and TRBJ2-1, with 12 bases lining up with TRBD2. This CDR3 has 16 amino acids. Per germline, CDR1 SGHNT and CDR2 YYREEE (reference sequence).

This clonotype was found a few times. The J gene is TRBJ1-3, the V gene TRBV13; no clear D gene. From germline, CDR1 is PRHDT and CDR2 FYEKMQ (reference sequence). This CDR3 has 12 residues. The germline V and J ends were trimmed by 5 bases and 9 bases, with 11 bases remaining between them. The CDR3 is CASSPRAGTIYF. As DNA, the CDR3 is TGTGCCAGCAGCCCGAGAGCGGGCACCATATATTTT.

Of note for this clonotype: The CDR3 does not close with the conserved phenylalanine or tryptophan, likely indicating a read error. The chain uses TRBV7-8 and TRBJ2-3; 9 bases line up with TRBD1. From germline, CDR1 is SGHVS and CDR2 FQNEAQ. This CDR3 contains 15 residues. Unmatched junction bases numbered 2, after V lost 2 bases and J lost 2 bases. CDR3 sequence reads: CASSLTGGITDTQYL. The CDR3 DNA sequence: TGTGCCAGCAGCTTAACAGGGGGCATCACAGATACGCAGTATCTT.

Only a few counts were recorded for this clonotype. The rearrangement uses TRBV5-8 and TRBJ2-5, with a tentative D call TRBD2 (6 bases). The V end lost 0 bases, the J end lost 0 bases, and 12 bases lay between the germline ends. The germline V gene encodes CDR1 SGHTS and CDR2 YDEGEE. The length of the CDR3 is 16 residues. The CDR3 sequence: CASSLGVRGNQETQYF. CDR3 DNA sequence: TGTGCCAGCAGCTTGGGGGTCCGGGGGAACCAAGAGACCCAGTACTTC.

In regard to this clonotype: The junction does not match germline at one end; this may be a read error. The chain's CDR3 is CVSSLLAGGEHEQFF. The DNA for the CDR3 is TGTGTCAGCAGTCTACTAGCGGGAGGGGAGCACGAGCAGTTCTTC. The chain recombines TRBV12-3 or TRBV12-4 with TRBJ2-1, with 13 bases lining up with TRBD2. The CDR3 contains 15 residues.

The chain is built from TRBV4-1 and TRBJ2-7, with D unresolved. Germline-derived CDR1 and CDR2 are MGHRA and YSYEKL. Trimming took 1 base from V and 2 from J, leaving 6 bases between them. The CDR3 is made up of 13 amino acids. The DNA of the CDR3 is TGCGCCAGCAGCCAAGGGCCGCCCTACGAGCAGTACTTC. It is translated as CASSQGPPYEQYF.

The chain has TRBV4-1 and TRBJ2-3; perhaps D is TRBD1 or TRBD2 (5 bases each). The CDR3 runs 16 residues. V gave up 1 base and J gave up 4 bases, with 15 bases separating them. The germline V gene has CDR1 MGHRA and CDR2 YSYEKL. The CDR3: CASSQGFRDGADTQYF. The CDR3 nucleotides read TGCGCCAGCAGCCAAGGGTTTAGGGACGGGGCAGATACGCAGTATTTT.

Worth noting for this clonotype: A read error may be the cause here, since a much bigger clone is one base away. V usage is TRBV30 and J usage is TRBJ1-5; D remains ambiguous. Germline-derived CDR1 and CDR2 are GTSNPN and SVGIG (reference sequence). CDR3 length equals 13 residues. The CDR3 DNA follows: TGTGCCTGGACTAAGGATAGCTATCAGCCCCAGCATTTT. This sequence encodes CAWTKDSYQPQHF.

CDR3 loop: CASSSWTASGMGRETQYF. The CDR3 DNA reads as TGTGCCAGCAGCTCATGGACGGCTAGCGGGATGGGGCGAGAGACCCAGTACTTC. The V call is TRBV11-2, the J call TRBJ2-5, with 9 bases that match TRBD2. Looked up from germline, CDR1 is SGHAT and CDR2 is FQNNGV. V dropped 4 bases and J dropped 4; count of bases not matched to a gene: 16. CDR3 length: 18 residues.

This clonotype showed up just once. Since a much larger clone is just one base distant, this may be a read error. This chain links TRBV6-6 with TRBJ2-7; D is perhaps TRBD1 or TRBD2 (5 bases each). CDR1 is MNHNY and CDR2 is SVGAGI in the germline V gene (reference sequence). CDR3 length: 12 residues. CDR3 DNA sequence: TGTGCCAGCAGCCCCGGGGCCTACGAGCTGTACTTC. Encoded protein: CASSPGAYELYF.

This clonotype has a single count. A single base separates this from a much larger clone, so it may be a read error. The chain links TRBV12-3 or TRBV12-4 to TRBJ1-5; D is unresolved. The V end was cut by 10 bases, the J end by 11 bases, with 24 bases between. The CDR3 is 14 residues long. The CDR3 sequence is CANRINMAHNTQHF. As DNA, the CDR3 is TGTGCCAACAGAATTAACATGGCCCACAATACCCAGCATTTT.

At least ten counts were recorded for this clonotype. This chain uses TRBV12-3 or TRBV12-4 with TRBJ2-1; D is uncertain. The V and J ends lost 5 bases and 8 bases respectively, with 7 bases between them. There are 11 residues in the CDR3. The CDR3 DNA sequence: TGTGCCAGCAGTGAAGTACATGAGCAGTTCTTC. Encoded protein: CASSEVHEQFF.

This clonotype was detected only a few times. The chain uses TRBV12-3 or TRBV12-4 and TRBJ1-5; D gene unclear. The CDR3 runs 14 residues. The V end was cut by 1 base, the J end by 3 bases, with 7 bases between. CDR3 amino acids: CASSLGHLNQPQHF. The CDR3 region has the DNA TGTGCCAGCAGTTTAGGGCACCTCAATCAGCCCCAGCATTTT.

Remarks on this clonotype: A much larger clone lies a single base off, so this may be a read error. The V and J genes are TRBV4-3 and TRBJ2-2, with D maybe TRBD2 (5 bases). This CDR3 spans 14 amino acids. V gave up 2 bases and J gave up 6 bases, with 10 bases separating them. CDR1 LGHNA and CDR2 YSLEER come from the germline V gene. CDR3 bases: TGCGCCAGCAGCCAATATGAGGGATCCGGGGAGCTGTTTTTT. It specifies CASSQYEGSGELFF.

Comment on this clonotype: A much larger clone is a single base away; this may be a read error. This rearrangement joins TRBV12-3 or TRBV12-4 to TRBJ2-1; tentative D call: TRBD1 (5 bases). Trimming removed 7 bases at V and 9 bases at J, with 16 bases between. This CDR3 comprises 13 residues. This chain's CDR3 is CASKAGSNGEQFF. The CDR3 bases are TGTGCCAGCAAGGCAGGGTCTAATGGTGAGCAGTTCTTC.

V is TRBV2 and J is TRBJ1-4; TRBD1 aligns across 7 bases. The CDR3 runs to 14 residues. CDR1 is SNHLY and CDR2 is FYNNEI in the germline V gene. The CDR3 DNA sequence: TGTGTTAGCAGTATTAGAGGGGGCGGCGAAAAACTGTTTTTT. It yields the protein CVSSIRGGGEKLFF.

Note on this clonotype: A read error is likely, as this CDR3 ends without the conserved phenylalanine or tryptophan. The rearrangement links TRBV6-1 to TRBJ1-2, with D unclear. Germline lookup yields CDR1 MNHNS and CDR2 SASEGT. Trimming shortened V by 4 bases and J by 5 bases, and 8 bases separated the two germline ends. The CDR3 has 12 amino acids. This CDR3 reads CASSAPLYGYTI. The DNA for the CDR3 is TGTGCCAGCAGTGCCCCCCTATATGGCTACACCATC.

CDR3 bases: TGTGCCAGCAGCCCCCGCCAGGTTATAACCAATGAGCAGTTCTTC. This gives the protein CASSPRQVITNEQFF. The gene calls are TRBV5-8 and TRBJ2-1, with D hard to call. The germline CDR1 and CDR2 sequences are SGHTS and YDEGEE. Trimming pared 4 bases from V and 6 bases from J, leaving 17 bases between. CDR3 length: 15 residues.